These T cell receptor beta chains were read from a single sample in a study of shared clonotypes between healthy human individuals. TCRdb keeps only in-frame clones here, not all; method: immunoSEQ multiplex PCR. The sample carries about 1 million clones, about 75% recorded once. The sequencing input was memory CD4+ T cells sorted from blood. These receptors all come from a man aged 18 to 30 in good health. The CDR3 runs from the conserved cysteine through the conserved F or W. A D gene is named only where the DNA matches it firmly. Clone size is given for some rows only: seen once, a few or many times, or a class if the clone is expanded.

j_call: TRBJ2-3
clone_size: .
v_call: TRBV28
d_call: TRBD2
cdr3_aa: CASSLSGAGGANTQYF
cdr3_nt: TGTGCCAGCAGTTTATCAGGAGCGGGGGGGGCCAATACGCAGTATTTT

j_call: TRBJ2-3
clone_size: once
v_call: TRBV21-1
d_call: .
cdr3_aa: CASSRRGGRGTDTQYF
cdr3_nt: TGTGCCAGCAGCCGTCGGGGGGGTCGAGGGACAGATACGCAGTATTTT

j_call: TRBJ2-5
clone_size: .
v_call: TRBV5-4
d_call: .
cdr3_aa: CASSLAGAGQETQYF
cdr3_nt: TGTGCCAGCAGCTTGGCCGGGGCGGGTCAAGAGACCCAGTACTTC

j_call: TRBJ2-1
clone_size: .
v_call: TRBV5-4
d_call: TRBD1
cdr3_aa: CASSSGQGGYNEQFF
cdr3_nt: TGTGCCAGCAGCTCAGGACAGGGAGGCTACAATGAGCAGTTCTTC

j_call: TRBJ2-3
clone_size: many
v_call: TRBV30
d_call: TRBD1
cdr3_aa: CAWTQGQAITDTQYF
cdr3_nt: TGTGCCTGGACTCAAGGACAGGCGATCACAGATACGCAGTATTTT

j_call: TRBJ2-3
clone_size: .
v_call: TRBV4-2
d_call: .
cdr3_aa: CASSQAGAKSTDTQYF
cdr3_nt: TGTGCCAGCAGCCAAGCGGGAGCTAAAAGCACAGATACGCAGTATTTT

j_call: TRBJ1-2
clone_size: few
v_call: TRBV9
d_call: .
cdr3_aa: CASSAEMGRVNYGYTF
cdr3_nt: TGTGCCAGCAGCGCCGAGATGGGGAGGGTTAACTATGGCTACACCTTC

j_call: TRBJ2-2
clone_size: few
v_call: TRBV15
d_call: .
cdr3_aa: CATRSPGTGELFF
cdr3_nt: TGTGCCACCAGGTCCCCAGGGACCGGGGAGCTGTTTTTT

j_call: TRBJ2-2
clone_size: .
v_call: TRBV4-3
d_call: TRBD2
cdr3_aa: CASSSRLASDTGELFF
cdr3_nt: TGCGCCAGCAGCTCACGACTAGCGTCGGACACCGGGGAGCTGTTTTTT

j_call: TRBJ1-4
clone_size: .
v_call: TRBV5-1
d_call: .
cdr3_aa: CASSLGGAANEKLFF
cdr3_nt: TGCGCCAGCAGCTTGGGAGGGGCGGCTAATGAAAAACTGTTTTTT

j_call: TRBJ1-2
clone_size: .
v_call: TRBV7-2
d_call: .
cdr3_aa: CASSSDGPVGANYGYTF
cdr3_nt: TGTGCCAGCAGCTCGGACGGCCCCGTGGGAGCTAACTATGGCTACACCTTC

j_call: TRBJ1-1
clone_size: .
v_call: TRBV19
d_call: .
cdr3_aa: CASSIDPHNPGSTEAFF
cdr3_nt: TGTGCCAGTAGTATAGATCCTCATAACCCAGGGTCCACTGAAGCTTTCTTT

j_call: TRBJ1-3
clone_size: few
v_call: TRBV5-6
d_call: .
cdr3_aa: CASSLYSGTSGNTIYF
cdr3_nt: TGTGCCAGCAGTCTCTACTCCGGGACGTCTGGAAACACCATATATTTT

j_call: TRBJ2-5
clone_size: .
v_call: TRBV5-1
d_call: .
cdr3_aa: CASRLVQETQYF
cdr3_nt: TGCGCCAGCAGATTGGTCCAAGAGACCCAGTACTTC

j_call: TRBJ1-2
clone_size: .
v_call: TRBV7-9
d_call: .
cdr3_aa: CASSSSLNYGYTF
cdr3_nt: TGTGCCAGCAGCTCATCTCTGAACTATGGCTACACCTTC

j_call: TRBJ1-6
clone_size: .
v_call: TRBV5-4
d_call: .
cdr3_aa: CASSQDSRSSPLHF
cdr3_nt: TGTGCCAGCAGCCAGGACAGTCGATCTTCACCCCTCCACTTT

j_call: TRBJ2-2
clone_size: .
v_call: TRBV9
d_call: .
cdr3_aa: CASSAENTGELFF
cdr3_nt: TGTGCCAGCAGCGCCGAGAACACCGGGGAGCTGTTTTTT

j_call: TRBJ2-6
clone_size: .
v_call: TRBV4-3
d_call: .
cdr3_aa: CASSQEVSGANVLTF
cdr3_nt: TGCGCCAGCAGCCAAGAGGTCTCTGGGGCCAACGTCCTGACTTTC

j_call: TRBJ1-3
clone_size: many
v_call: TRBV29-1
d_call: .
cdr3_aa: CSVVRISGNTIYF
cdr3_nt: TGCAGCGTTGTTCGGATCTCTGGAAACACCATATATTTT

j_call: TRBJ1-5
clone_size: few
v_call: TRBV7-5
d_call: .
cdr3_aa: CARNLDKPFNQPQHF
cdr3_nt: TGTGCCAGAAACCTTGACAAGCCCTTCAATCAGCCCCAGCATTTT

j_call: TRBJ2-7
clone_size: few
v_call: TRBV6-6
d_call: TRBD2
cdr3_aa: CASRPGTSGRYEQYF
cdr3_nt: TGTGCCAGCAGACCCGGGACTAGCGGGAGATACGAGCAGTACTTC

j_call: TRBJ2-6
clone_size: .
v_call: TRBV7-2
d_call: .
cdr3_aa: CASRWRSGANVLTF
cdr3_nt: TGTGCCAGCCGGTGGAGAAGTGGGGCCAACGTCCTGACTTTC

j_call: TRBJ2-1
clone_size: .
v_call: TRBV14
d_call: .
cdr3_aa: CAKHNEQFF
cdr3_nt: TGTGCCAAACACAATGAGCAGTTCTTC

j_call: TRBJ1-4
clone_size: .
v_call: TRBV6-4
d_call: TRBD1
cdr3_aa: CASIGQGATNEKLFF
cdr3_nt: TGTGCCAGCATAGGACAGGGGGCAACTAATGAAAAACTGTTTTTT

j_call: TRBJ1-1
clone_size: few
v_call: TRBV9
d_call: .
cdr3_aa: CASSVAPDNTEAFF
cdr3_nt: TGTGCCAGCAGCGTAGCTCCCGATAACACTGAAGCTTTCTTT

j_call: TRBJ1-1
clone_size: .
v_call: TRBV6-5
d_call: TRBD1
cdr3_aa: CASSYGTGSKNTEAFF
cdr3_nt: TGTGCCAGCAGTTACGGGACAGGGTCGAAAAACACTGAAGCTTTCTTT

j_call: TRBJ2-1
clone_size: .
v_call: TRBV5-1
d_call: .
cdr3_aa: CASSLAEQGLSYNEQFF
cdr3_nt: TGCGCCAGCAGCTTGGCAGAGCAGGGGCTCTCCTACAATGAGCAGTTCTTC

j_call: TRBJ2-1
clone_size: few
v_call: TRBV15
d_call: TRBD1
cdr3_aa: CATSPGQGYNEQFF
cdr3_nt: TGTGCCACCAGCCCGGGACAGGGATACAATGAGCAGTTCTTC

j_call: TRBJ2-1
clone_size: .
v_call: TRBV9
d_call: .
cdr3_aa: CASSVGYRVTYNEQFF
cdr3_nt: TGTGCCAGCAGCGTAGGTTACAGGGTGACCTACAATGAGCAGTTCTTC

j_call: TRBJ2-7
clone_size: .
v_call: TRBV18
d_call: .
cdr3_aa: CASSQLAGAYEQYF
cdr3_nt: TGTGCCAGCTCACAACTAGCAGGGGCCTACGAGCAGTACTTC

j_call: TRBJ1-2
clone_size: .
v_call: TRBV6-6
d_call: .
cdr3_aa: CASSSLDTFYGYTF
cdr3_nt: TGTGCCAGCAGTTCCCTCGACACCTTCTATGGCTACACCTTC

j_call: TRBJ2-7
clone_size: .
v_call: TRBV5-6
d_call: TRBD1
cdr3_aa: CASSADRVGYEQYF
cdr3_nt: TGTGCCAGCAGCGCGGACAGGGTGGGCTACGAGCAGTACTTC

j_call: TRBJ2-7
clone_size: .
v_call: TRBV11-3
d_call: .
cdr3_aa: CASNLLPKGRTLYEQYF
cdr3_nt: TGTGCCAGCAACCTCTTGCCTAAGGGGCGGACCCTCTACGAGCAGTACTTC

j_call: TRBJ2-2
clone_size: .
v_call: TRBV30
d_call: TRBD2
cdr3_aa: CAWTAGVSGELFF
cdr3_nt: TGTGCCTGGACCGCGGGGGTATCCGGGGAGCTGTTTTTT

j_call: TRBJ2-2
clone_size: once
v_call: TRBV9
d_call: .
cdr3_aa: CASSVDLLGPNTGELFF
cdr3_nt: TGTGCCAGCAGCGTAGACCTCTTAGGTCCGAACACCGGGGAGCTGTTTTTT

j_call: TRBJ1-5
clone_size: .
v_call: TRBV7-9
d_call: TRBD1
cdr3_aa: CASSLGTGSSNQPQHF
cdr3_nt: TGTGCCAGCAGCTTAGGGACAGGGAGTAGCAATCAGCCCCAGCATTTT

j_call: TRBJ1-4
clone_size: .
v_call: TRBV19
d_call: .
cdr3_aa: CASRRTVNEKLFF
cdr3_nt: TGTGCCAGTAGAAGGACAGTTAATGAAAAACTGTTTTTT

j_call: TRBJ1-5
clone_size: .
v_call: TRBV4-1
d_call: .
cdr3_aa: CASSQAGPGQPQHF
cdr3_nt: TGCGCCAGCAGCCAAGCAGGACCGGGTCAGCCCCAGCATTTT

j_call: TRBJ2-5
clone_size: .
v_call: TRBV2
d_call: TRBD1
cdr3_aa: CASSDRDRGRETQYF
cdr3_nt: TGTGCCAGCAGCGACAGGGACAGGGGTCGGGAGACCCAGTACTTC

j_call: TRBJ2-6
clone_size: .
v_call: TRBV10-3
d_call: .
cdr3_aa: CAISGGVGANVLTF
cdr3_nt: TGTGCCATCAGTGGAGGGGTTGGGGCCAACGTCCTGACTTTC

j_call: TRBJ2-7
clone_size: .
v_call: TRBV5-1
d_call: TRBD2
cdr3_aa: CASSLVLADSYEQYF
cdr3_nt: TGCGCCAGCAGCTTGGTACTAGCGGATTCCTACGAGCAGTACTTC

j_call: TRBJ2-1
clone_size: .
v_call: TRBV2
d_call: .
cdr3_aa: CASRRGSEQFF
cdr3_nt: TGTGCCAGCAGGCGCGGCTCCGAGCAGTTCTTC

j_call: TRBJ1-2
clone_size: many
v_call: TRBV2
d_call: .
cdr3_aa: CASNYPGLAYGYTF
cdr3_nt: TGTGCCAGCAATTACCCGGGACTGGCTTATGGCTACACCTTC

j_call: TRBJ1-2
clone_size: few
v_call: TRBV14
d_call: .
cdr3_aa: CASSLGGVYGYTF
cdr3_nt: TGTGCCAGCAGCCTCGGCGGTGTTTATGGCTACACCTTC

j_call: TRBJ1-2
clone_size: .
v_call: TRBV28
d_call: .
cdr3_aa: CASSFSSGHYGYTF
cdr3_nt: TGTGCCAGCAGTTTTTCTTCAGGACACTATGGCTACACCTTC

j_call: TRBJ2-7
clone_size: .
v_call: TRBV5-5
d_call: .
cdr3_aa: CASSLASDLWDEQYF
cdr3_nt: TGTGCCAGCAGCTTGGCTAGCGACCTGTGGGACGAGCAGTACTTC

j_call: TRBJ1-2
clone_size: .
v_call: TRBV27
d_call: .
cdr3_aa: CASSPSGGGGGYTF
cdr3_nt: TGTGCCAGCAGCCCCTCGGGGGGGGGTGGCGGCTACACCTTC

j_call: TRBJ1-2
clone_size: .
v_call: TRBV15
d_call: TRBD1
cdr3_aa: CATSLDRDYGYTF
cdr3_nt: TGTGCCACCAGCCTAGACAGGGATTATGGCTACACCTTC

j_call: TRBJ2-3
clone_size: few
v_call: TRBV5-4
d_call: TRBD2
cdr3_aa: CASSFRLAGASTDTQYF
cdr3_nt: TGTGCCAGCAGCTTCAGACTAGCGGGGGCTAGCACAGATACGCAGTATTTT

j_call: TRBJ2-3
clone_size: .
v_call: TRBV7-2
d_call: TRBD2
cdr3_aa: CASSLDGREADTQYF
cdr3_nt: TGTGCCAGCAGCTTAGACGGGAGGGAGGCAGATACGCAGTATTTT

j_call: TRBJ2-5
clone_size: .
v_call: TRBV7-9
d_call: .
cdr3_aa: CASSLRQGETQYF
cdr3_nt: TGTGCCAGCAGCTTACGGCAGGGGGAGACCCAGTACTTC

j_call: TRBJ2-3
clone_size: once
v_call: TRBV18
d_call: TRBD2
cdr3_aa: CASSPPSGAGRGDTQYF
cdr3_nt: TGTGCCAGCTCACCACCTTCGGGAGCGGGAAGGGGAGATACGCAGTATTTT

j_call: TRBJ1-5
clone_size: .
v_call: TRBV5-6
d_call: .
cdr3_aa: CASSPPGGGEGNQPQHF
cdr3_nt: TGTGCCAGCAGCCCCCCCGGGGGCGGGGAGGGCAATCAGCCCCAGCATTTT